These 9 T cell receptor beta chains were all obtained from the same sample, sequenced in a study of blood T cell repertoires in COVID-19. Here immunoSEQ multiplex PCR was the method, and the copy in TCRdb shows in-frame clones only, minus some. In the table there are about 42,000 clones, approximately 86% of which are singletons. Input material: peripheral blood. All receptors come from a human donor in a cohort sampled during active COVID-19.

V usage is TRBV25-1 and J usage is TRBJ1-4, with D possibly being TRBD1 (6 bases). The CDR3 is 16 amino acids. Trimming shortened V by 3 bases and J by 5 bases, and 16 bases separated the two germline ends. Germline loops: CDR1 MGHDK, CDR2 SYGVNS. The CDR3, as DNA: TGTGCCAGCAGTGATTTGGGGGCAGGGCGGAATGAAAAACTGTTTTTT. Its protein is CASSDLGAGRNEKLFF. Filled out from reference TRBV25-1 and TRBJ1-4, the complete variable domain reads EADIYQTPRYLVIGTGKKITLECSQTMGHDKMYWYQQDPGMELHLIHYSYGVNSTEKGDLSSESTVSRIRTEHFPLTLESARPSHTSQYLCASSDLGAGRNEKLFFGSGTQLSVL.

The rearrangement uses TRBV5-1 and TRBJ1-1; the match to TRBD1 covers 7 bases. V dropped 4 bases and J dropped 3; count of bases not matched to a gene: 3. Germline V gene data show CDR1 as SGHRS and CDR2 as YFSETQ. This CDR3 has 13 amino acids. The CDR3 DNA reads as TGCGCCAGCAGCCCTACAGGGGACACTGAAGCTTTCTTT. It yields the protein CASSPTGDTEAFF.

This clone has only one observation. The V call is TRBV28, the J call TRBJ1-6; no firm D call. From germline, CDR1 is MDHEN and CDR2 SYDVKM. The CDR3 totals 16 residues. V was cut by 6 bases and J by 0 bases, with 12 bases left in between. CDR3 coding DNA: TGTGCCAGCAGCCCCCCGGGAGGCTCCTATAATTCACCCCTCCACTTT. Its translation is CASSPPGGSYNSPLHF.

The rearrangement joins TRBV5-4 to TRBJ2-7; D call uncertain. CDR3 length: 14 residues. CDR1 is SGHNT and CDR2 is YYREEE in the germline V gene (reference sequence). V was pared by 0 bases and J by 6 bases, with 13 bases between. The CDR3 coding sequence is TGTGCCAGCAGCTTGGGTAGCTCTCCCCTCGAGCAGTACTTC. It encodes CASSLGSSPLEQYF. Variable domain in full (rest from reference TRBV5-4 and TRBJ2-7): ETGVTQSPTHLIKTRGQQVTLRCSSQSGHNTVSWYQQALGQGPQFIFQYYREEENGRGNFPPRFSGLQFPNYSSELNVNALELDDSALYLCASSLGSSPLEQYFGPGTRLTVT.

This clone appeared once. The V gene is TRBV9, the J gene TRBJ2-3; D is unresolved. Germline V gene lookup returns CDR1 SGDLS and CDR2 YYNGEE. The V end was cut by 4 bases, the J end by 13 bases, with 19 bases between. The CDR3 is 13 residues long. The CDR3 region is CASSPPGGIYEYF. CDR3 bases: TGTGCCAGCAGCCCCCCCGGCGGAATATATGAGTATTTT.

The gene calls are TRBV10-3 and TRBJ2-7; no definite D call. Germline assignment: CDR1 ENHRY and CDR2 SYGVKD. V lost 3 bases, J lost 1 base, and 16 bases lay in between. This CDR3 is built from 16 residues. The DNA for the CDR3 is TGTGCCATCAGTGACCCCACCGGTGCGGAGTCCTACGAGCAGTACTTC. This codes for CAISDPTGAESYEQYF.

The CDR3 is CASSRRPTGAAGNTIYF. CDR3 bases: TGTGCCAGCAGTCGCCGCCCGACAGGGGCCGCTGGAAACACCATATATTTT. The chain carries TRBV6-6 and TRBJ1-3, with 8 bases matching TRBD1. From germline, CDR1 is MNHNY and CDR2 SVGAGI (reference sequence). V trimming: 5 bases; J trimming: 2 bases; junction bases outside the gene matches: 11. The CDR3 spans 17 residues.

The chain couples TRBV18 to TRBJ2-3; TRBD1 agrees at 9 bases. The CDR3 length is 15 residues. With 2 bases clipped from V and 6 bases from J, the junction kept 6 bases outside the gene matches. Per germline, CDR1 KGHSH and CDR2 LQKENI. CDR3 protein: CASSPWTGDTDTQYF. CDR3 nucleotide sequence: TGTGCCAGCTCACCATGGACAGGGGACACCGATACGCAGTATTTT.

The gene calls are TRBV27 and TRBJ2-2, with D perhaps TRBD1 (6 bases). V lost 6 bases to trimming and J lost 1 base, with 12 bases between them. CDR3 length equals 15 residues. Per the germline V gene, CDR1 is MNHEY and CDR2 is SMNVEV (reference sequence). This chain's CDR3 is CASRTRDMNTGELFF. In DNA form, the CDR3 reads TGTGCCAGCAGAACCCGGGACATGAACACCGGGGAGCTGTTTTTT.